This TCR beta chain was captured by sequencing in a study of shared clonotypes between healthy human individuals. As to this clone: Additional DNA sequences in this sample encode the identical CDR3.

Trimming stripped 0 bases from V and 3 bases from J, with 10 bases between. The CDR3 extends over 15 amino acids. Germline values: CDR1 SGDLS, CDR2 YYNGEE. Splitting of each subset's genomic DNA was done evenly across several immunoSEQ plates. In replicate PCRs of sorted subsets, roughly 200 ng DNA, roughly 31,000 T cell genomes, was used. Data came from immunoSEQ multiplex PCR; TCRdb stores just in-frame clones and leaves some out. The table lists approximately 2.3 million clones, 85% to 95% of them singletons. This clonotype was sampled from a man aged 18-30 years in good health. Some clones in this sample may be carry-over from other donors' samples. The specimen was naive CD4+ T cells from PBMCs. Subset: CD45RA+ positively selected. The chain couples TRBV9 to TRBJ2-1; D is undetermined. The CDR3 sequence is CASSVGAGSYNEQFF. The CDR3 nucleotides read TGTGCCAGCAGCGTAGGGGCAGGAAGCTACAATGAGCAGTTCTTC.